The 19 T cell receptor beta chains presented below share a single source sample, sequenced in a study of T-cell reconstitution after alpha-beta-depleted transplantation in children. Library preparation (for TCRbeta) was performed with unique molecular identifiers. MiXCR, run by TCRdb on the PCR reads, gives a single entry per CDR3 protein. The table has roughly 200,000 distinct CDR3 sequences, approximately 10% seen once. Sequencing was performed on PBMCs from the stem cell graft donor, taken from the stem cell graft. These receptors all stem from a human donor who donated a stem cell graft to a child with acute lymphoblastic leukemia.

This clonotype was observed at least ten times. The chain couples TRBV5-1 to TRBJ2-5; TRBD2 matches at 8 bases. Germline V CDR1 and CDR2: SGHRS, YFSETQ. V was pared by 7 bases and J by 4 bases, with 12 bases of the junction left unmatched. The length of the CDR3 is 15 residues. CDR3 coding DNA: TGCGCCAGCTCCGGATCAGCGGGGGTAGGAGAGACCCAGTACTTC. Its protein is CASSGSAGVGETQYF.

This clonotype was counted between two and nine times. This rearrangement joins TRBV12-3 or TRBV12-4 to TRBJ1-6; D is perhaps TRBD1 (5 bases). This CDR3 spans 15 amino acids. Trimming stripped 5 bases from V and 7 bases from J, with 15 bases between. The CDR3 DNA reads as TGTGCCAGCAGTCCCCATCAGCAGGGAAATTCACCCCTCCACTTT. Translation: CASSPHQQGNSPLHF.

This clonotype was detected only a few times. The V gene is TRBV9, the J gene TRBJ1-5; D gene ambiguous. Germline CDR1 reads SGDLS; CDR2 reads YYNGEE. The CDR3 is 14 residues long. V was clipped by 2 bases and J by 5 bases, with 11 bases between them. CDR3 residues: CASSVGGYDQPQHF. DNA for the CDR3: TGTGCCAGCAGCGTGGGAGGGTATGATCAGCCCCAGCATTTT.

Only a few counts were recorded for this clonotype. The chain uses TRBV7-8 and TRBJ2-4, with 10 bases identical to TRBD1. The CDR3 consists of 15 residues. V was clipped by 5 bases and J by 6 bases; unmatched bases: 7. In germline, CDR1 is SGHVS, CDR2 FQNEAQ. CDR3 in amino acids: CASSQTGGAGNIQYF. The DNA for the CDR3 is TGTGCCAGCAGCCAGACAGGGGGCGCGGGAAACATTCAGTACTTC. The full variable domain, its missing parts supplied by reference TRBV7-8 and TRBJ2-4, is GAGVSQSPRYKVAKRGQDVALRCDPISGHVSLFWYQQALGQGPEFLTYFQNEAQLDKSGLPSDRFFAERPEGSVSTLKIQRTQQEDSAVYLCASSQTGGAGNIQYFGAGTRLSVL.

This clonotype has just a few counts. V gene TRBV12-3 or TRBV12-4 combines with J gene TRBJ1-1, with 7 nucleotides matching TRBD1. This CDR3 spans 15 amino acids. The V gene end was trimmed by 4 bases and the J gene end by 1 base; junction bases not matched to a gene: 6. The CDR3 sequence is CASSSGDRKNTEAFF. CDR3 nucleotide sequence: TGTGCCAGCAGTTCTGGGGACAGAAAGAACACTGAAGCTTTCTTT.

This clonotype was seen more than once but under ten times. The chain carries TRBV12-3 or TRBV12-4 and TRBJ2-7; tentative D call: TRBD2 (7 bases). This CDR3 spans 16 amino acids. Trimming removed 5 bases from V and 0 bases from J, with 17 bases in between. The CDR3 nucleotides read TGTGCCAGCAGTCCAGGGGAGGGGGGGGCCTCCTACGAGCAGTACTTC. Protein product: CASSPGEGGASYEQYF.

This clonotype was seen a handful of times. The chain has TRBV7-6 and TRBJ2-7, with D possibly matching TRBD1 (6 bases). The CDR3 consists of 13 residues. Germline loops: CDR1 SGHVS, CDR2 FNYEAQ. The V end was cut by 6 bases, the J end by 6 bases, with 15 bases between. CDR3 sequence reads: CASSPFGGGEQYF. The CDR3 DNA follows: TGTGCCAGCAGTCCCTTTGGGGGCGGCGAGCAGTACTTC.

The rearrangement uses TRBV2 and TRBJ2-1; 11 nucleotides align to TRBD2. The CDR3 is made up of 21 amino acids. V lost 6 bases, J lost 0 bases, and 19 bases stayed unmatched. Germline assignment: CDR1 SNHLY and CDR2 FYNNEI. CDR3 in DNA: TGTGCCAGCAGGTCACCCTTGCCGGGACTAGCGGTTATTAGCTCCTACAATGAGCAGTTCTTC. Its translation is CASRSPLPGLAVISSYNEQFF.

The chain combines TRBV11-2 with TRBJ1-6; no firm D call. The CDR3 runs to 11 residues. Germline CDR1 reads SGHAT; CDR2 reads FQNNGV. The germline V and J ends were trimmed by 6 bases and 12 bases, with 9 bases remaining between them. The CDR3 protein is CASSSPGPLHF. For the CDR3, the DNA is TGTGCCAGCAGTTCTCCGGGACCCCTCCACTTT.

This clonotype came up many times. The chain links TRBV20-1 to TRBJ2-3; the match to TRBD2 covers 8 bases. This CDR3 is 15 amino acids long. CDR1 is DFQATT, CDR2 SNEGSKA, per germline (reference sequence). The V and J ends lost 6 bases and 4 bases, in that order; junction bases with no gene match: 12. DNA of the CDR3: TGCAGTGCCCACTATCCGGGACTAGGGGCAGATACGCAGTATTTT. Protein sequence: CSAHYPGLGADTQYF.

This chain links TRBV11-2 with TRBJ2-5; D gene uncertain. V lost 5 bases and J 7 bases, leaving 11 bases between the germline ends. The length of the CDR3 is 12 residues. CDR1 and CDR2 (germline): SGHAT, FQNNGV. CDR3 nucleotides: TGTGCCAGCAGCCCCCGTGTGGGGACCCAGTACTTC. This encodes CASSPRVGTQYF.

The sample holds a few counts of this clonotype. The chain combines TRBV12-3 or TRBV12-4 with TRBJ1-3; possibly TRBD1 for D (5 bases). This CDR3 has 16 residues. Trimming shortened V by 5 bases and J by 4 bases, and 18 bases separated the two germline ends. CDR3 coding DNA: TGTGCCAGCAGTCTCCCTCCGGGGGGTAAAGGAAACACCATATATTTT. Protein: CASSLPPGGKGNTIYF.

This clonotype was picked up many times. The rearrangement uses TRBV27 and TRBJ2-7, with D perhaps being TRBD1 or TRBD2 (5 bases each). There are 15 residues in the CDR3. Germline CDR1 MNHEY, CDR2 SMNVEV (reference sequence). V lost 2 bases to trimming and J lost 0 bases, with 11 bases between them. CDR3 nucleotides: TGTGCCAGCAGTTTAATGGCAGGGACCTCCTACGAGCAGTACTTC. This codes for CASSLMAGTSYEQYF.

The J gene is TRBJ1-4, the V gene TRBV27; 7 nucleotides agree with TRBD1. The CDR3 is 15 residues long. CDR1 is MNHEY and CDR2 is SMNVEV in the germline V gene (reference sequence). The ends lost 8 bases at V and 0 bases at J; junction bases unmatched: 6. CDR3 protein: CASVPTGATNEKLFF. The DNA for the CDR3 is TGTGCCAGCGTGCCAACAGGGGCAACTAATGAAAAACTGTTTTTT.

This clonotype was found a few times. The chain carries TRBV29-1 and TRBJ2-7; TRBD1 matches 9 bases. The CDR3 sequence is 14 residues long. Trimming cost V 4 bases and J 3 bases; bases outside gene matches: 7. CDR1 is SQVTM, CDR2 ANQGSEA, per germline. In DNA form, the CDR3 reads TGCAGCGTTGCGCTACAGGGGGCCGGCTACGAGCAGTACTTC. Its translation is CSVALQGAGYEQYF.

The sample holds many counts of this clonotype. The chain is built from TRBV12-3 or TRBV12-4 and TRBJ1-1; D ambiguous. The CDR3 extends over 14 amino acids. The V gene lost 1 base and the J gene lost 8 bases, with 14 bases spanning the gap. The CDR3 coding sequence is TGTGCCAGCAGTTTAGAACCGGTCACGGTGGAAGCTTTCTTT. Its protein is CASSLEPVTVEAFF.

This clonotype was picked up a small number of times. The chain combines TRBV12-3 or TRBV12-4 with TRBJ2-2, with D tentatively TRBD1 or TRBD2 (6 bases each). The CDR3 consists of 13 residues. CDR3 residues: CAGRTDNTGELFF. In DNA, the CDR3 is TGTGCAGGGAGGACAGACAACACCGGGGAGCTGTTTTTT.

This clonotype was counted ten times or more. V usage is TRBV5-1 and J usage is TRBJ2-2; no clear D. Germline loops: CDR1 SGHRS, CDR2 YFSETQ. Trimming removed 2 bases at V and 1 base at J, with 9 bases between. This CDR3 has 15 amino acids. The CDR3 sequence is CASSFSAENTGELFF. The CDR3 DNA reads TGCGCCAGCAGCTTTTCGGCGGAGAACACCGGGGAGCTGTTTTTT. The whole variable domain, filled in from reference TRBV5-1 and TRBJ2-2, reads KAGVTQTPRYLIKTRGQQVTLSCSPISGHRSVSWYQQTPGQGLQFLFEYFSETQRNKGNFPGRFSGRQFSNSRSEMNVSTLELGDSALYLCASSFSAENTGELFFGEGSRLTVL.

The rearrangement links TRBV14 to TRBJ1-2; 7 bases map to TRBD1. In germline, CDR1 is SGHDN, CDR2 FVKESK. CDR3 length: 17 amino acids. Trimming cost V 1 base and J 6 bases; bases outside gene matches: 14. CDR3 residues: CASSQGPGTASGHGYTF. In DNA, the CDR3 is TGTGCCAGCAGCCAAGGGCCCGGGACAGCCTCTGGCCATGGCTACACCTTC. The full variable domain, with the rest looked up from reference TRBV14 and TRBJ1-2, is EAGVTQFPSHSVIEKGQTVTLRCDPISGHDNLYWYRRVMGKEIKFLLHFVKESKQDESGMPNNRFLAERTGGTYSTLKVQPAELEDSGVYFCASSQGPGTASGHGYTFGSGTRLTVV.